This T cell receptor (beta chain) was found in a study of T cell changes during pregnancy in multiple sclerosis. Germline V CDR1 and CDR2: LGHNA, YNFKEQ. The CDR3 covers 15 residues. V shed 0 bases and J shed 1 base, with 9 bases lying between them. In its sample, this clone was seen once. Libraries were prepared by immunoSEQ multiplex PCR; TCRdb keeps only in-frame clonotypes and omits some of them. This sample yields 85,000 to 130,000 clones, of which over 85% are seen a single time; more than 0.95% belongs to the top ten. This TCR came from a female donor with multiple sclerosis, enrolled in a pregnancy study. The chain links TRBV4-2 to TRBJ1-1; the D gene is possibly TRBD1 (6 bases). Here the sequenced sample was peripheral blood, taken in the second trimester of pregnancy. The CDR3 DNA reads TGTGCCAGCAGCCAAGAGGGACACTCGAACACTGAAGCTTTCTTT. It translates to CASSQEGHSNTEAFF.